Below are 11 T cell receptor beta chains sequenced from a single sample in a study of T cell clonality in common variable immunodeficiency. Clones were read by immunoSEQ multiplex PCR, and TCRdb kept only the in-frame ones, dropping some. This sample comprises over 35,000 clones, none seen once only. The source material was peripheral blood mononuclear cells. All receptors derive from a person between 18 and 75 years old in good health.

This clone was picked up many times. Read sequence stops 3 residues before the CDR3 end, and the germline J gene provides the missing end. The chain has TRBV5-5 and TRBJ1-5, with 7 bases lining up with TRBD1. Germline V gives CDR1 SGHKS, CDR2 YYEKEE (reference sequence). The junction had 4 bases not matched to a gene; V was cut back by 2 bases and J by 5 bases. CDR3 size: 14 residues. The CDR3 spells CASSFGTVYQPQHF. The CDR3 bases that were read are TGTGCCAGCAGCTTTGGGACAGTTTATCAGCCC.

This clone occurred many times. This chain's CDR3 is CSAITGTGGTDTQYF. CDR3 DNA, as far as it was read: TGCAGTGCTATTACCGGGACAGGGGGCACAGATACG. V usage is TRBV20-1 and J usage is TRBJ2-3, with 10 bases matching TRBD1. The read stops 3 residues short of the end of the CDR3; the missing end is completed from the germline J gene. CDR3 length equals 15 residues. Germline V gives CDR1 DFQATT, CDR2 SNEGSKA (reference sequence). V trimming: 4 bases; J trimming: 1 base; junction bases outside the gene matches: 5.

There are many counts of this clone. The CDR3 end falls 3 residues outside the read, so it is completed with the germline J gene. The chain combines TRBV7-9 with TRBJ1-2; D remains unclear. From germline, CDR1 is SEHNR and CDR2 FQNEAQ (reference sequence). This CDR3 is 14 amino acids long. Trimming pared 5 bases from V and 5 bases from J, leaving 15 bases between. The CDR3: CASSPGLTAYGYTF. Incomplete CDR3 DNA: TGTGCCAGCAGCCCGGGTCTGACCGCGTATGGC.

This clone was observed at least ten times. The CDR3 end lies 3 residues beyond the end of the read and is filled in from the germline J gene. The chain couples TRBV13 to TRBJ2-1; the D is unclear. Germline V gene sequence: CDR1 PRHDT, CDR2 FYEKMQ (reference sequence). CDR3 size: 14 residues. The germline V and J ends were trimmed by 0 bases and 7 bases, with 10 bases remaining between them. The DNA read from the CDR3 is TGTGCCAGCAGCTTAGGTCAACTTGATAATGAG. Its protein product is CASSLGQLDNE. In full, the CDR3 reads CASSLGQLDNEQFF.

This clone was detected many times. From the germline J gene comes the end of the CDR3, since the read stops 3 residues before it. The J gene is TRBJ1-5, the V gene TRBV7-9; 7 nucleotides match TRBD1. The CDR3 has 13 amino acids. The junction had 1 base not matched to a gene; V was cut back by 4 bases and J by 4 bases. Germline values: CDR1 SEHNR, CDR2 FQNEAQ (reference sequence). The CDR3 here is CASSSQGNQPQHF. The DNA read from the CDR3 is TGTGCCAGCAGCTCACAGGGGAATCAGCCC.

This clone was recorded at least ten times. From the germline J gene comes the end of the CDR3, since the read stops 3 residues before it. J is TRBJ1-2 and V is TRBV7-2, with a possible D match to TRBD1 (5 bases). CDR1 SGHTA and CDR2 FQGNSA come from the germline V gene. The CDR3 length is 13 residues. V was cut by 5 bases and J by 4 bases, with 11 bases left in between. CDR3 amino acids: CASSKGVSYGYTF. Incomplete CDR3 DNA: TGTGCCAGCAGCAAAGGGGTGAGCTATGGC.

This clone was observed at least ten times. CDR3 protein: CASSQEARQQLAYGYTF. The sequenced part of the CDR3 DNA is TGCGCCAGCAGCCAAGAAGCGAGACAGCAGCTGGCCTATGGC. The chain uses TRBV4-1 and TRBJ1-2; TRBD1 is a possible D gene (5 bases). The read terminates 3 residues before the CDR3 end, so the remaining end is supplied by the germline J gene. Per the germline V gene, CDR1 is MGHRA and CDR2 is YSYEKL. Trimming cost V 0 bases and J 4 bases, with 18 bases left between them. The CDR3 spans 17 residues.

This clone was observed many times. From the germline J gene comes the end of the CDR3, since the read stops 3 residues before it. The J gene is TRBJ2-7, the V gene TRBV2; D may be TRBD1 (7 bases). The germline CDR1 and CDR2 sequences are SNHLY and FYNNEI. This CDR3 is built from 14 residues. Trimming cost V 3 bases and J 4 bases, with 13 bases left between them. CDR3 in amino acids: CASSEGRGVYEQYF. CDR3 bases read: TGTGCCAGCAGTGAGGGCAGGGGGGTTTACGAG. Using reference TRBV2 and TRBJ2-7 for the parts outside the CDR3, the full variable domain is EPEVTQTPSHQVTQMGQEVILRCVPISNHLYFYWYRQILGQKVEFLVSFYNNEISEKSEIFDDQFSVERPDGSNFTLKIRSTKLEDSAMYFCASSEGRGVYEQYFGPGTRLTVT.

This clone has at least ten counts. The sequenced CDR3 bases are TGCAGTGCTAGGGGGAGGGGGATCTACGAG. It encodes CSARGRGIYE. The CDR3 in its entirety is CSARGRGIYEQYF. The V and J genes are TRBV20-1 and TRBJ2-7; TRBD2 might be the D (7 bases). The read stops 3 residues short of the end of the CDR3; the missing end is completed from the germline J gene. Germline V gene sequence: CDR1 DFQATT, CDR2 SNEGSKA (reference sequence). This CDR3 has 13 residues. The ends were cut back, 3 bases at V and 3 bases at J, with 12 bases in the middle.

This clone came up many times. The read gets to within 3 residues of the CDR3 end, and the germline J gene fills in the rest. V gene TRBV19 combines with J gene TRBJ2-1; D is perhaps TRBD2 (6 bases). This CDR3 is built from 15 residues. V dropped 1 base and J dropped 6 bases, with 13 bases sitting between them. From germline, CDR1 is LNHDA and CDR2 SQIVND (reference sequence). The CDR3 here is CASSIVAGLGNEQFF. The covered CDR3 bases are TGTGCCAGTAGTATAGTTGCGGGGCTCGGCAATGAG.

This clone has at least ten counts. The read ends 3 residues before the CDR3 terminus; that terminus is restored from the germline J gene. The chain has TRBV6-1 and TRBJ2-7, with 9 bases lining up with TRBD2. The CDR3 extends over 15 amino acids. The ends lost 3 bases at V and 4 bases at J; junction bases unmatched: 7. Germline V gene sequence: CDR1 MNHNS, CDR2 SASEGT. The part of the CDR3 DNA that was read is TGTGCCAGCAGTGATAGTAGCGGGGGTTCATACGAG. Protein: CASSDSSGGSYE. The entire CDR3 protein is CASSDSSGGSYEQYF.